Below are 23 T cell receptor beta chains sequenced from a single sample in a study of blood T cell repertoires in COVID-19. Clones were sequenced by immunoSEQ multiplex PCR, and TCRdb holds only the in-frame ones, with some missing. The sample carries about 280,000 clones, approximately 90% recorded once. The sample was PBMCs or T cells enriched from blood (not recorded which). These receptors were taken from a man aged 35-49 years who had been exposed to COVID-19.

The chain carries TRBV5-1 and TRBJ1-3; TRBD1 matches 8 bases. Germline loops: CDR1 SGHRS, CDR2 YFSETQ. J lost 4 bases, V lost 0 bases, and 9 bases had no gene match. There are 17 residues in the CDR3. The CDR3 DNA follows: TGCGCCAGCAGCTTGGCCCCAGGGGGCGCTTCAGGAAACACCATATATTTT. Translating it yields CASSLAPGGASGNTIYF.

This chain connects TRBV2 to TRBJ2-7; the D gene is possibly TRBD2 (5 bases). Germline V gene data show CDR1 as SNHLY and CDR2 as FYNNEI. V shed 6 bases and J shed 7 bases, with 19 bases lying between them. The CDR3 covers 14 residues. The CDR3 DNA reads TGTGCCAGCAGCCTGCCGGGCCCCCCGGGGGAGCAGTACTTC. Translating it yields CASSLPGPPGEQYF.

This clone was detected ten times or more. The V call is TRBV7-9, the J call TRBJ2-5; D is possibly TRBD1 (6 bases). The CDR3 length is 14 residues. Germline loops: CDR1 SEHNR, CDR2 FQNEAQ (reference sequence). The V end was cut by 3 bases, the J end by 4 bases, with 12 bases between. This CDR3 is CASSLYREGETQYF. The CDR3 bases are TGTGCCAGCAGCTTGTACAGGGAAGGAGAGACCCAGTACTTC.

The rearrangement links TRBV7-2 to TRBJ2-2; 7 bases match TRBD2. Looked up from germline, CDR1 is SGHTA and CDR2 is FQGNSA. Trimming cost V 3 bases and J 4 bases; bases outside gene matches: 11. CDR3 length: 17 residues. CDR3 in amino acids: CASSFGLADLFTGELFF. CDR3 bases: TGTGCCAGCAGCTTTGGGCTAGCGGACTTATTCACCGGGGAGCTGTTTTTT.

The chain recombines TRBV10-3 with TRBJ2-1, with 8 bases lining up with TRBD1. V lost 6 bases, J lost 4 bases, and 8 bases stayed unmatched. The CDR3 contains 15 residues. Germline-derived CDR1 and CDR2 are ENHRY and SYGVKD. This CDR3 reads CAIRDPGTGYNEQFF. The CDR3 coding sequence is TGTGCCATCAGGGATCCCGGGACAGGTTACAATGAGCAGTTCTTC.

V gene TRBV30 combines with J gene TRBJ1-5; tentative D call: TRBD1 (6 bases). Per the germline V gene, CDR1 is GTSNPN and CDR2 is SVGIG (reference sequence). The CDR3 totals 15 residues. Trimming shortened V by 3 bases and J by 0 bases, and 12 bases separated the two germline ends. The chain's CDR3 is CAWSPGQYSNQPQHF. The CDR3 nucleotides read TGTGCCTGGAGCCCGGGACAATATAGCAATCAGCCCCAGCATTTT.

The chain is built from TRBV29-1 and TRBJ2-5, with TRBD1 as a possible D gene (6 bases). CDR3 size: 16 residues. Germline CDR1 and CDR2: SQVTM and ANQGSEA. Trimming left V 0 bases short and J 4 bases short, with 18 bases between. CDR3 nucleotide sequence: TGCAGCGTTGAAGATGACACAGGGCCCCCTTTAGAGACCCAGTACTTC. This gives the protein CSVEDDTGPPLETQYF. Combining the CDR3 with reference TRBV29-1 and TRBJ2-5 gives the whole variable domain SAVISQKPSRDICQRGTSLTIQCQVDSQVTMMFWYRQQPGQSLTLIATANQGSEATYESGFVIDKFPISRPNLTFSTLTVSNMSPEDSSIYLCSVEDDTGPPLETQYFGPGTRLLVL.

This rearrangement joins TRBV5-5 to TRBJ1-1; no reliable D call. Germline CDR1 is SGHKS and CDR2 is YYEKEE (reference sequence). The CDR3 extends over 17 amino acids. Trimming stripped 3 bases from V and 0 bases from J, with 18 bases between. This chain's CDR3 is CASSWRGNGVMNTEAFF. The DNA of the CDR3 is TGTGCCAGCAGCTGGAGAGGGAATGGCGTGATGAACACTGAAGCTTTCTTT. Combining the CDR3 with reference TRBV5-5 and TRBJ1-1 gives the whole variable domain DAGVTQSPTHLIKTRGQQVTLRCSPISGHKSVSWYQQVLGQGPQFIFQYYEKEERGRGNFPDRFSARQFPNYSSELNVNALLLGDSALYLCASSWRGNGVMNTEAFFGQGTRLTVV.

This clone was seen just once. The rearrangement uses TRBV5-1 and TRBJ1-2; TRBD1 aligns across 7 bases. The CDR3 is 15 residues long. Germline loops: CDR1 SGHRS, CDR2 YFSETQ. Unmatched junction bases numbered 11, after V lost 3 bases and J lost 6 bases. In nucleotides, the CDR3 is TGCGCCAGCAGCTGGGCCAACTCAGGGGGGCATGGCTACACCTTC. Translated, it gives CASSWANSGGHGYTF.

The chain employs TRBV4-2 and TRBJ2-5; weak D call: TRBD2 (5 bases). The germline V and J ends were trimmed by 0 bases and 7 bases, with 12 bases remaining between them. Per the germline V gene, CDR1 is LGHNA and CDR2 is YNFKEQ. There are 14 residues in the CDR3. The CDR3 DNA reads TGTGCCAGCAGCCAAGAAGAGCGAGGGTGGACCCAGTACTTC. Translating it yields CASSQEERGWTQYF.

The chain carries TRBV2 and TRBJ2-1, with D possibly TRBD2 on 5 matching bases. The CDR3 is 15 amino acids. V was cut by 8 bases and J by 0 bases, with 14 bases left in between. Germline V gene lookup returns CDR1 SNHLY and CDR2 FYNNEI. This CDR3 reads CASGRTAGSYNEQFF. CDR3 DNA sequence: TGTGCCAGCGGTCGGACTGCCGGCTCCTACAATGAGCAGTTCTTC.

The rearrangement uses TRBV5-5 and TRBJ1-5; 8 bases line up with TRBD1. The V gene's germline CDR1 is SGHKS and CDR2 YYEKEE (reference sequence). This CDR3 comprises 16 residues. V lost 4 bases and J lost 0; bases outside the gene matches: 6. CDR3 in amino acids: CASSRRTGNSNQPQHF. The DNA of the CDR3 is TGTGCCAGCAGCAGGAGGACAGGGAATAGCAATCAGCCCCAGCATTTT.

This clone has just one count. The chain employs TRBV25-1 and TRBJ2-3, with 10 bases lining up with TRBD2. Germline lookup yields CDR1 MGHDK and CDR2 SYGVNS. The V gene end was trimmed by 0 bases and the J gene end by 2 bases; junction bases not matched to a gene: 2. The CDR3 extends over 16 amino acids. The CDR3 sequence is CASSEYTSGITDTQYF. The CDR3 DNA reads TGTGCCAGCAGTGAATACACTAGCGGGATCACAGATACGCAGTATTTT.

The chain has TRBV28 and TRBJ1-4, with D perhaps TRBD1 (6 bases). CDR1 and CDR2 (germline): MDHEN, SYDVKM. This CDR3 contains 14 residues. V lost 5 bases and J lost 8, with 15 bases in between. The CDR3 DNA reads TGTGCCAGCAGTACAGGGCCCTCGGGGGAAAAACTGTTTTTT. The encoded protein is CASSTGPSGEKLFF.

V usage is TRBV7-2 and J usage is TRBJ1-4; tentative D call: TRBD1 (5 bases). Germline CDR1 is SGHTA and CDR2 is FQGNSA. The length of the CDR3 is 16 residues. Trimming took off 2 bases at V and 2 bases at J, with 12 bases between the two ends. CDR3 bases: TGTGCCAGCAGCTTATCGACAGCGACCACTAATGAAAAACTGTTTTTT. It encodes CASSLSTATTNEKLFF.

The V gene is TRBV5-4, the J gene TRBJ2-1; 8 nucleotides align to TRBD1. This CDR3 comprises 16 residues. Germline trimming cut 4 bases from V and 9 bases from J; bases unmatched to any gene: 15. Germline loops: CDR1 SGHNT, CDR2 YYREEE (reference sequence). The CDR3 spells CASSAPSRGRRSEQFF. The CDR3 DNA follows: TGTGCCAGCAGCGCTCCCAGCAGGGGGCGAAGGAGTGAGCAGTTCTTC.

The chain carries TRBV30 and TRBJ1-1; no definite D call. The CDR3 runs to 12 residues. Per germline, CDR1 GTSNPN and CDR2 SVGIG (reference sequence). V was pared by 4 bases and J by 1 base, with 7 bases between. The CDR3 loop is CAWIPGNTEAFF. The CDR3 bases are TGTGCCTGGATTCCAGGGAACACTGAAGCTTTCTTT. Together with reference TRBV30 and TRBJ1-1, the CDR3 gives the full variable domain: SQTIHQWPATLVQPVGSPLSLECTVEGTSNPNLYWYRQAAGRGLQLLFYSVGIGQISSEVPQNLSASRPQDRQFILSSKKLLLSDSGFYLCAWIPGNTEAFFGQGTRLTVV.

The rearrangement links TRBV19 to TRBJ1-5; 7 bases align to TRBD1. The CDR3 has 13 amino acids. The junction had 0 bases not matched to a gene; V was cut back by 3 bases and J by 4 bases. The germline CDR1 and CDR2 sequences are LNHDA and SQIVND (reference sequence). CDR3 nucleotides: TGTGCCAGTAGTATGACAGGGAATCAGCCCCAGCATTTT. Translated: CASSMTGNQPQHF. Supplemented by reference TRBV19 and TRBJ1-5, the full variable domain reads DGGITQSPKYLFRKEGQNVTLSCEQNLNHDAMYWYRQDPGQGLRLIYYSQIVNDFQKGDIAEGYSVSREKKESFPLTVTSAQKNPTAFYLCASSMTGNQPQHFGDGTRLSIL.

This clone has only one observation. The chain links TRBV7-9 to TRBJ1-1; TRBD1 agrees at 9 bases. V shed 4 bases and J 5 bases; nucleotides not matched to a gene: 8. Germline CDR1 is SEHNR and CDR2 is FQNEAQ (reference sequence). The CDR3 spans 15 residues. The CDR3 is CASSSLGQGRTEAFF. CDR3 nucleotides: TGTGCCAGCAGCTCACTTGGACAGGGGAGGACTGAAGCTTTCTTT.

This sequence joins TRBV11-2 and TRBJ1-3, with a possible D match to TRBD1 (5 bases). With 3 bases removed from V and 1 base from J, the gap between germline ends came to 10 bases. There are 15 residues in the CDR3. Germline CDR1 reads SGHAT; CDR2 reads FQNNGV. In DNA form, the CDR3 reads TGTGCCAGCAGCTTCTGGGGGGGGTCTGGAAACACCATATATTTT. Protein product: CASSFWGGSGNTIYF.

This clone was found once. The rearrangement links TRBV5-1 to TRBJ1-5; D possibly corresponds to TRBD1 (5 bases). The CDR3 runs to 13 residues. The germline V and J ends were trimmed by 4 bases and 5 bases, with 10 bases remaining between them. Germline CDR1 and CDR2: SGHRS and YFSETQ. The CDR3 loop reads CASSAGGDQPQHF. CDR3 DNA: TGCGCCAGCAGCGCCGGAGGGGATCAGCCCCAGCATTTT.

The J gene is TRBJ2-2, the V gene TRBV11-2; TRBD2 aligns across 7 bases. J was trimmed by 5 bases and V by 1 base; bases with no gene match: 10. Germline loops: CDR1 SGHAT, CDR2 FQNNGV. The CDR3 covers 17 residues. The CDR3: CASSLGILGRGTGELFF. CDR3 nucleotides: TGTGCCAGCAGCTTAGGCATCTTAGGGAGGGGAACCGGGGAGCTGTTTTTT.

The chain employs TRBV27 and TRBJ2-1; D might be TRBD1 (5 bases). This CDR3 region has 15 residues. The V gene lost 3 bases and the J gene lost 5 bases, with 14 bases spanning the gap. Per the germline V gene, CDR1 is MNHEY and CDR2 is SMNVEV (reference sequence). This chain's CDR3 is CASSFAGPFNNEQFF. CDR3 bases: TGTGCCAGCAGTTTTGCAGGGCCATTTAACAATGAGCAGTTCTTC.